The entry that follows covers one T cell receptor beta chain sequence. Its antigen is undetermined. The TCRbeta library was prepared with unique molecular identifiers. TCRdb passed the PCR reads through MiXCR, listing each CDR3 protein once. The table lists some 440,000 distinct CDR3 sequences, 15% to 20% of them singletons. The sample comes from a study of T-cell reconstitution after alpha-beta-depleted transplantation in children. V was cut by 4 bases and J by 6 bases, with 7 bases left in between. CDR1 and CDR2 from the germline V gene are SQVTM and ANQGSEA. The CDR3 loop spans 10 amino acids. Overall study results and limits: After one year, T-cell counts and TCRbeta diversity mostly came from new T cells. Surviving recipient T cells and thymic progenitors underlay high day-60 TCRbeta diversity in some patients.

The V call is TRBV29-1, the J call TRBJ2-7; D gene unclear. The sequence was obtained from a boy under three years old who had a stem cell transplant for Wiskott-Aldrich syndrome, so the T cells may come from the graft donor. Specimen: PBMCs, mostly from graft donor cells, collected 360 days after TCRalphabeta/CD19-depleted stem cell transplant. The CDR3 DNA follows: TGCAGCGTTGGATCCCCCGAGCAGTACTTC. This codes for CSVGSPEQYF.